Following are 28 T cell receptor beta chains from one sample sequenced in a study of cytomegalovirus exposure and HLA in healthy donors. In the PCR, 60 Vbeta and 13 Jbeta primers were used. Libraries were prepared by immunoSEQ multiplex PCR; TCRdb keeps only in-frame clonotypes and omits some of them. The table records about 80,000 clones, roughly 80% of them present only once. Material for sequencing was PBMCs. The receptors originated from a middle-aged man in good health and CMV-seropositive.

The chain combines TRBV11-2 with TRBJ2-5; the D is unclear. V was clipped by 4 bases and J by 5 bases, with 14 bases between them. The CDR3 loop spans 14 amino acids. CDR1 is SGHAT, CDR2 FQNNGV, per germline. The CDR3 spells CASSYPRTGETQYF. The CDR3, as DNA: TGTGCCAGCAGCTACCCTAGAACCGGGGAGACCCAGTACTTC.

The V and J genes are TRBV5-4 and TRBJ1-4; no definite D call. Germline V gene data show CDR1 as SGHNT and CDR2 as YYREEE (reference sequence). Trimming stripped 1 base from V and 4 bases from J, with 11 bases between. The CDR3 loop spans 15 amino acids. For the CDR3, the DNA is TGTGCCAGCAGCTTGTTTTCAGGCAATAATGAAAAACTGTTTTTT. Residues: CASSLFSGNNEKLFF.

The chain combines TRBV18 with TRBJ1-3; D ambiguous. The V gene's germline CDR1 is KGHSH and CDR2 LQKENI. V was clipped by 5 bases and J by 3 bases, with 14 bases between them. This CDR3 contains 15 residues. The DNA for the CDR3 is TGTGCCAGCTCAGTCCGGGGAGCAGATGGAAACACCATATATTTT. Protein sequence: CASSVRGADGNTIYF. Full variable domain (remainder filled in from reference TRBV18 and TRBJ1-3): NAGVMQNPRHLVRRRGQEARLRCSPMKGHSHVYWYRQLPEEGLKFMVYLQKENIIDESGMPKERFSAEFPKEGPSILRIQQVVRGDSAAYFCASSVRGADGNTIYFGEGSWLTVV.

The CDR3 protein is CASSMVDRNTEAFF. In DNA, the CDR3 is TGTGCCAGTAGTATGGTGGACAGAAACACTGAAGCTTTCTTT. The chain joins TRBV19 to TRBJ1-1; D might be TRBD1 (6 bases). This CDR3 has 14 amino acids. The V end lost 3 bases, the J end lost 2 bases, and 10 bases lay between the germline ends. The V gene's germline CDR1 is LNHDA and CDR2 SQIVND (reference sequence). The full variable domain, completed using reference TRBV19 and TRBJ1-1, is DGGITQSPKYLFRKEGQNVTLSCEQNLNHDAMYWYRQDPGQGLRLIYYSQIVNDFQKGDIAEGYSVSREKKESFPLTVTSAQKNPTAFYLCASSMVDRNTEAFFGQGTRLTVV.

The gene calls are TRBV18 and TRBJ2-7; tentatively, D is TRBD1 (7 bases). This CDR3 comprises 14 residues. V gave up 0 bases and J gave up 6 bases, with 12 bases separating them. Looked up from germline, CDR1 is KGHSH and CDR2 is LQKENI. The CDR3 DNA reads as TGTGCCAGCTCACCACCTTCAGGGGGGCGCGAGCAGTACTTC. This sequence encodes CASSPPSGGREQYF.

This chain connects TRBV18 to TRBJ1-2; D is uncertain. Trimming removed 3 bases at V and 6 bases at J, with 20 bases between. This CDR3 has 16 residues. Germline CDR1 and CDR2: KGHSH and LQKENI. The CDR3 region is CASSPAGRVTEDGYTF. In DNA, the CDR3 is TGTGCCAGCTCACCCGCCGGGAGGGTAACGGAAGATGGCTACACCTTC.

The CDR3 nucleotides read TGTGCCAGCAGCCAAGAATTGGACCGGGACACCATCTACAATGAGCAGTTCTTC. Protein sequence: CASSQELDRDTIYNEQFF. The chain uses TRBV14 and TRBJ2-1, with a tentative D call TRBD1 (6 bases). V shed 0 bases and J shed 3 bases, with 18 bases lying between them. From germline, CDR1 is SGHDN and CDR2 FVKESK. The length of the CDR3 is 18 residues.

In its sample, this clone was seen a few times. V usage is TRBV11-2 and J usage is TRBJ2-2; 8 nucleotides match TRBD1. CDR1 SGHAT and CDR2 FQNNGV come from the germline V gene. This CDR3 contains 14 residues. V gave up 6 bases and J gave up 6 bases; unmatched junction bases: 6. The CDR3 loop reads CASRPQGAPGELFF. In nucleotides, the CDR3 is TGTGCCAGCAGGCCGCAGGGGGCCCCCGGGGAGCTGTTTTTT.

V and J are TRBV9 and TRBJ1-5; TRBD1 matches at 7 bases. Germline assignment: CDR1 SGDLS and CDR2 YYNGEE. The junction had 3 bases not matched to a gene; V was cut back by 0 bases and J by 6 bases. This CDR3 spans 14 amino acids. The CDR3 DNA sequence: TGTGCCAGCAGCGTAGACGCAGGGGGTCAGCCCCAGCATTTT. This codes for CASSVDAGGQPQHF.

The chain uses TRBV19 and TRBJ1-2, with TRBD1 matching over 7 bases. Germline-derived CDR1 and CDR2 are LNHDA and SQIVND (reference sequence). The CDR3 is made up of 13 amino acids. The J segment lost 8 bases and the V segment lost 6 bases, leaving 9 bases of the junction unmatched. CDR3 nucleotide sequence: TGTGCCAGTAGGATAACAGGGGCAGACGGCTACACCTTC. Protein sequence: CASRITGADGYTF.

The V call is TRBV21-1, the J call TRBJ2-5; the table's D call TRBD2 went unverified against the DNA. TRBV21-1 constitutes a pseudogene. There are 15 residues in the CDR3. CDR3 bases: TGTGCCACCCCGAAGAGGTTCGGGGGTCCTCGGACCCAGTACTTC. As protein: CATPKRFGGPRTQYF.

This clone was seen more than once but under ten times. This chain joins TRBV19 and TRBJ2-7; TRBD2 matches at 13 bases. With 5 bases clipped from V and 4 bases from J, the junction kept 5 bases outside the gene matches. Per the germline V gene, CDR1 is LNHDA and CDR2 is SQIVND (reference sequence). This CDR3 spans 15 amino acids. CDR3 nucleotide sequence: TGTGCCAGTAGTTCCGGACTAGCGGGAGTTTACGAGCAGTACTTC. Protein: CASSSGLAGVYEQYF. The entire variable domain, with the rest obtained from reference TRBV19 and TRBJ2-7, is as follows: DGGITQSPKYLFRKEGQNVTLSCEQNLNHDAMYWYRQDPGQGLRLIYYSQIVNDFQKGDIAEGYSVSREKKESFPLTVTSAQKNPTAFYLCASSSGLAGVYEQYFGPGTRLTVT.

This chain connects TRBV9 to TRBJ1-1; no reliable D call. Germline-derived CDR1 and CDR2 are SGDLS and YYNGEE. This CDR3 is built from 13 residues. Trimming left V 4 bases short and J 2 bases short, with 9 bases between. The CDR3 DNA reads TGTGCCAGCAGCCGTACAAGAAACACTGAAGCTTTCTTT. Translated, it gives CASSRTRNTEAFF.

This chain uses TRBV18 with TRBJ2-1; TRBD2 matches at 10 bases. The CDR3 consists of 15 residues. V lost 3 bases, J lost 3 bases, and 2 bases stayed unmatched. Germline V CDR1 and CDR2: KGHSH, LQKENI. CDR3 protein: CASSPRTSGYNEQFF. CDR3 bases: TGTGCCAGCTCACCCCGGACTAGCGGCTACAATGAGCAGTTCTTC.

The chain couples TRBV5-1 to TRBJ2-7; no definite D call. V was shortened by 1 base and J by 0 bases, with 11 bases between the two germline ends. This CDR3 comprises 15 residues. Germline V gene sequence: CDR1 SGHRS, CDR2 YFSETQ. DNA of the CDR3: TGCGCCAGCAGCTTGAGCCCAGGCAGCTCCTACGAGCAGTACTTC. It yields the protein CASSLSPGSSYEQYF.

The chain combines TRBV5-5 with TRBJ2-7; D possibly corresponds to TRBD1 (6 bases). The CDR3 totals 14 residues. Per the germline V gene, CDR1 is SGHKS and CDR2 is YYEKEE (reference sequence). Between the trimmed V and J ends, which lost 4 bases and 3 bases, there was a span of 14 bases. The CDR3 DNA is TGTGCCAGCAGCCCTGGGTTAGGGGGCTACGAGCAGTACTTC. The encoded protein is CASSPGLGGYEQYF.

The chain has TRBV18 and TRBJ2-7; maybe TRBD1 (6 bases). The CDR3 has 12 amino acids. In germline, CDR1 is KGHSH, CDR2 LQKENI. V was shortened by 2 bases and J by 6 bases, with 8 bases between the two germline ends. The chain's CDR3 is CASSPGGVEQYF. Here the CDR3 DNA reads TGTGCCAGCTCACCAGGGGGCGTCGAGCAGTACTTC.

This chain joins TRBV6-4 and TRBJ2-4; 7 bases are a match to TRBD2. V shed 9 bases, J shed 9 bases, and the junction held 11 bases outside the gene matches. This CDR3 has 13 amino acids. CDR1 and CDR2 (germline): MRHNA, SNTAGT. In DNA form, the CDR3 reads TGTGCCAGACCGGAGCGGGACCGGGTCATTCAGTACTTC. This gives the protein CARPERDRVIQYF.

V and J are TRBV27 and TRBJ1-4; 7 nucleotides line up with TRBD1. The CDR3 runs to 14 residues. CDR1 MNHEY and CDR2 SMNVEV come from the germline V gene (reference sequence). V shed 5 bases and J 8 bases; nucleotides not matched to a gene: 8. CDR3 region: CASSLRDRREKLFF. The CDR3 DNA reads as TGTGCCAGCAGTCTCCGGGACAGACGGGAAAAACTGTTTTTT.

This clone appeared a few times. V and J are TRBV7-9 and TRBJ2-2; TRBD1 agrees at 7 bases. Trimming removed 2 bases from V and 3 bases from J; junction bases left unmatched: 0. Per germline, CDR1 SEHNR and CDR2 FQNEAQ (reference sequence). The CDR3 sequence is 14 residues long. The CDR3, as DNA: TGTGCCAGCAGCTTACAGGGGGACACCGGGGAGCTGTTTTTT. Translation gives CASSLQGDTGELFF.

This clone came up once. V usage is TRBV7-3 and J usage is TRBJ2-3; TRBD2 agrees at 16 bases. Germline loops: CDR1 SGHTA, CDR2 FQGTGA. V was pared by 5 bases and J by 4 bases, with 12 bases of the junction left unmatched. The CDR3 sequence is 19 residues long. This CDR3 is CASSPGTSGRAFHPDTQYF. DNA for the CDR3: TGTGCCAGCAGCCCAGGGACTAGCGGGAGGGCCTTCCATCCAGATACGCAGTATTTT.

The DNA of the CDR3 is TGTGCCAGCAGCGTAGGCTTCCCCATTACAGGGTCAATAGAGACCCAGTACTTC. This encodes CASSVGFPITGSIETQYF. The chain joins TRBV9 to TRBJ2-5, with D perhaps TRBD1 (6 bases). Trimming left V 0 bases short and J 4 bases short, with 22 bases between. CDR3 size: 18 residues. In germline, CDR1 is SGDLS, CDR2 YYNGEE.

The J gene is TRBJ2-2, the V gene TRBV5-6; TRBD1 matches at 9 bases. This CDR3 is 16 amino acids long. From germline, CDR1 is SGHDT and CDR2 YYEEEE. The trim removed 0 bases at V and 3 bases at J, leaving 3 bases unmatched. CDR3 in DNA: TGTGCCAGCAGCTTGGCCGGGGACAGGGACACCGGGGAGCTGTTTTTT. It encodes CASSLAGDRDTGELFF. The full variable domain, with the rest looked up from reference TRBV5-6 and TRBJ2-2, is DAGVTQSPTHLIKTRGQQVTLRCSPKSGHDTVSWYQQALGQGPQFIFQYYEEEERQRGNFPDRFSGHQFPNYSSELNVNALLLGDSALYLCASSLAGDRDTGELFFGEGSRLTVL.

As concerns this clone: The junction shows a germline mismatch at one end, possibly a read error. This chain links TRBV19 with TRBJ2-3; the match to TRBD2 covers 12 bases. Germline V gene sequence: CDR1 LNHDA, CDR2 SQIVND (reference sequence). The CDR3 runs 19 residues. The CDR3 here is CASGIGLAGGTITTDTQYF. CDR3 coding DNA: TGTGCCAGTGGTATAGGTCTAGCGGGAGGGACAATTACCACAGATACGCAGTATTTT.

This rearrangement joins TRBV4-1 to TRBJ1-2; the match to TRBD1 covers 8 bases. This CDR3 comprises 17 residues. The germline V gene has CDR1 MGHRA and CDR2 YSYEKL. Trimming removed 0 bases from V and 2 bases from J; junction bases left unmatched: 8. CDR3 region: CASSQEGTGILNYGYTF. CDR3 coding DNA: TGCGCCAGCAGCCAAGAAGGGACAGGAATCCTCAACTATGGCTACACCTTC.

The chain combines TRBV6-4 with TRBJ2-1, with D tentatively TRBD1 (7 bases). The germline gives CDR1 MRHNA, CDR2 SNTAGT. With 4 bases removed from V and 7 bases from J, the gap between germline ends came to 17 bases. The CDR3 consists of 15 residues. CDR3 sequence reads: CASSADREGGNEQFF. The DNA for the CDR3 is TGTGCCAGCAGTGCCGACAGGGAAGGAGGGAATGAGCAGTTCTTC.

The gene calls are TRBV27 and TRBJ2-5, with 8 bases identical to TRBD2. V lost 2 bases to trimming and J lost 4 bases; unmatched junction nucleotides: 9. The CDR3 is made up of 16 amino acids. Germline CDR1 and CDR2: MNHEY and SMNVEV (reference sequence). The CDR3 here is CASSLGILAGRETQYF. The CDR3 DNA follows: TGTGCCAGCAGTTTAGGTATCCTAGCGGGCCGAGAGACCCAGTACTTC.

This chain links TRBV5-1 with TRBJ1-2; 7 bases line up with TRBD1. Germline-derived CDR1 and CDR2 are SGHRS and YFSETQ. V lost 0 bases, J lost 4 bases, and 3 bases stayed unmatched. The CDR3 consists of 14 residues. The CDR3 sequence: CASSLAGDSYGYTF. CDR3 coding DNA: TGCGCCAGCAGCTTGGCTGGGGACAGCTATGGCTACACCTTC.